Listed here are 13 T cell receptor beta chains from one sample, sequenced in a study of T cell responses to AZD1222 COVID-19 vaccine. Only in-frame clones appear in the TCRdb table, and some are missing; sequencing was by immunoSEQ multiplex PCR. The data hold 59,000 or so clones, with around 84% observed a single time. This specimen was peripheral blood, taken on day 0 of AZD1222 vaccination. These receptors originate from an adult in good health.

A single count supports this clone. The CDR3 nucleotides read TGTGCCAGTAGTCTGACAGGTGACTATGGCTACACCTTC. Residues: CASSLTGDYGYTF. V gene TRBV19 combines with J gene TRBJ1-2; D perhaps matches TRBD1 (6 bases). This CDR3 has 13 residues. The V and J ends lost 5 bases and 3 bases respectively, with 10 bases between them. Germline V gene data show CDR1 as LNHDA and CDR2 as SQIVND (reference sequence).

The chain couples TRBV7-7 to TRBJ2-5; D ambiguous. Trimming removed 5 bases from V and 5 bases from J, with 18 bases in between. Germline V lookup: CDR1 SSHAT, CDR2 FNYEAQ (reference sequence). The CDR3 is 15 residues long. CDR3 sequence (DNA): TGTGCCAGCAGCGCGGACGGAACCCTAGGGGAGACCCAGTACTTC. This sequence encodes CASSADGTLGETQYF.

V gene TRBV5-4 combines with J gene TRBJ2-5, with D perhaps TRBD1 or TRBD2 (5 bases each). The CDR3 covers 13 residues. The V end lost 4 bases, the J end lost 5 bases, and 12 bases lay between the germline ends. Germline CDR1 and CDR2: SGHNT and YYREEE (reference sequence). The CDR3 region is CASSVQGAETQYF. CDR3 coding DNA: TGTGCCAGCAGCGTGCAGGGAGCGGAGACCCAGTACTTC. Full variable domain (missing parts from reference TRBV5-4 and TRBJ2-5): ETGVTQSPTHLIKTRGQQVTLRCSSQSGHNTVSWYQQALGQGPQFIFQYYREEENGRGNFPPRFSGLQFPNYSSELNVNALELDDSALYLCASSVQGAETQYFGPGTRLLVL.

This clone was observed a single time. The CDR3 spells CASAQNADGELFF. The CDR3 DNA follows: TGTGCCAGCGCCCAAAACGCTGACGGGGAGCTGTTTTTT. The chain is built from TRBV7-2 and TRBJ2-2; D not certain. The ends were cut back, 8 bases at V and 7 bases at J, with 14 bases in the middle. There are 13 residues in the CDR3. CDR1 is SGHTA and CDR2 is FQGNSA in the germline V gene. Drawing the rest from reference TRBV7-2 and TRBJ2-2, the complete variable domain is GAGVSQSPSNKVTEKGKDVELRCDPISGHTALYWYRQSLGQGLEFLIYFQGNSAPDKSGLPSDRFSAERTGGSVSTLTIQRTQQEDSAVYLCASAQNADGELFFGEGSRLTVL.

V and J are TRBV27 and TRBJ1-1; weak D call: TRBD1 (5 bases). V dropped 6 bases and J dropped 2 bases, with 19 bases sitting between them. CDR1 MNHEY and CDR2 SMNVEV come from the germline V gene (reference sequence). The CDR3 has 16 amino acids. The CDR3 DNA sequence: TGTGCCAGCAGAGCATCCGGGACCCTACCAAACACTGAAGCTTTCTTT. Translated, it gives CASRASGTLPNTEAFF.

The chain carries TRBV7-3 and TRBJ2-1; D gene ambiguous. V was cut by 5 bases and J by 5 bases, with 19 bases left in between. The CDR3 spans 16 residues. CDR1 and CDR2 (germline): SGHTA, FQGTGA. The CDR3 DNA is TGTGCCAGCAGCCGACCGGACGGGTATGGGGACAATGAGCAGTTCTTC. It translates to CASSRPDGYGDNEQFF.

This clone was observed once. The genes are TRBV6-5 and TRBJ2-7; D is perhaps TRBD2 (8 bases). V shed 2 bases and J shed 1 base, with 12 bases lying between them. Germline CDR1 reads MNHEY; CDR2 reads SVGAGI. The CDR3 has 15 amino acids. The CDR3 spells CASSYREGASYEQYF. For the CDR3, the DNA is TGTGCCAGCAGTTACCGGGAGGGGGCGTCCTACGAGCAGTACTTC.

The CDR3 coding sequence is TGTGCCAGCAGCCTGAGGGGGGCGCAGGGGTTTGGCTACACCTTC. Encoded protein: CASSLRGAQGFGYTF. The rearrangement joins TRBV6-5 to TRBJ1-2, with a possible D match to TRBD1 (6 bases). Per germline, CDR1 MNHEY and CDR2 SVGAGI. V was trimmed by 6 bases and J by 7 bases, leaving 21 bases between them. This CDR3 comprises 15 residues.

V and J are TRBV6-5 and TRBJ2-7, with D uncertain. Trimming pared 8 bases from V and 4 bases from J, leaving 12 bases between. Germline V gene sequence: CDR1 MNHEY, CDR2 SVGAGI. The CDR3 is made up of 12 amino acids. In DNA form, the CDR3 reads TGTGCCAGCTCCCTAACGAGGTACGAGCAGTACTTC. Its translation: CASSLTRYEQYF.

This clone was observed a single time. The J gene is TRBJ2-1, the V gene TRBV6-1; 10 nucleotides align to TRBD2. V dropped 3 bases and J dropped 3; count of bases not matched to a gene: 5. CDR1 and CDR2 (germline): MNHNS, SASEGT. This CDR3 comprises 16 residues. Written as DNA, the CDR3 is TGTGCCAGCAGTGAGAGCCTAGCGGGGGTCTACAATGAGCAGTTCTTC. Translating it yields CASSESLAGVYNEQFF.

The chain is built from TRBV19 and TRBJ1-4; 7 bases map to TRBD1. V trimming: 6 bases; J trimming: 5 bases; junction bases outside the gene matches: 3. This CDR3 spans 13 amino acids. Germline CDR1 is LNHDA and CDR2 is SQIVND (reference sequence). The CDR3 region is CASRTGRNEKLFF. CDR3 nucleotide sequence: TGTGCCAGTAGGACAGGGAGGAATGAAAAACTGTTTTTT.

The rearrangement uses TRBV3-1 (or the pseudogene TRBV3-2) and TRBJ2-7; D uncertain. Germline V gives CDR1 LGHDT, CDR2 YNNKEL (reference sequence). V dropped 4 bases and J dropped 5 bases, with 12 bases sitting between them. This CDR3 contains 13 residues. Written as DNA, the CDR3 is TGTGCCAGCAGCCTTAGGACCAGCCACGAGCAGTACTTC. Translation: CASSLRTSHEQYF.

The chain uses TRBV5-5 and TRBJ2-3; 12 bases line up with TRBD2. The CDR3 length is 16 residues. Trimming took 4 bases from V and 3 from J; bases not matched to a gene: 6. Germline CDR1 reads SGHKS; CDR2 reads YYEKEE (reference sequence). The CDR3 DNA sequence: TGTGCCAGCAGCCCGCTGACTAGCGGGAGAACAGATACGCAGTATTTT. It codes for CASSPLTSGRTDTQYF. Filled out from reference TRBV5-5 and TRBJ2-3, the complete variable domain reads DAGVTQSPTHLIKTRGQQVTLRCSPISGHKSVSWYQQVLGQGPQFIFQYYEKEERGRGNFPDRFSARQFPNYSSELNVNALLLGDSALYLCASSPLTSGRTDTQYFGPGTRLTVL.